A selection of T cell receptor beta chains follows, all from one sample in a study of response to subunit inactivated influenza vaccine. TCRdb re-analysed the RT-PCR reads in MiXCR, keeping a single row per CDR3 protein. Among around 480,000 distinct CDR3 sequences listed, more than 15% were seen once. The source was CD4+ T cells sorted from PBMCs, collected around 25 months after vaccination. The receptors originated from a man aged 50-75 years who received an inactivated influenza vaccine. The CDR3 runs from the conserved cysteine through the conserved F or W. The D gene is left open where the match is weak. The size entry is marked missing in some rows and otherwise reads once, few, many or a size class.

d_call	j_call	v_call	clone_size	cdr3_nt	cdr3_aa
.	TRBJ2-7	TRBV3-1	.	TGTGCCAGCACCTTGTGGGACCGACAGGTATCTGCCTACGAGCAGTACTTC	CASTLWDRQVSAYEQYF
.	TRBJ2-1	TRBV7-3	few	TGTGCCAGCAGCATTGGCGGGCTAGCTTTCGATGAGCAGTTCTTC	CASSIGGLAFDEQFF
TRBD1	TRBJ2-7	TRBV11-3	few	TGTGCCAGCAGCCAGGGACAGGGGGCTACGCTAGGGTTTAACGAGCAGTACTTC	CASSQGQGATLGFNEQYF
.	TRBJ2-7	TRBV6-2/TRBV6-3	few	TGTGCCAGCAGTTACTTCCCCTACGAGCAGTACTTC	CASSYFPYEQYF
TRBD1	TRBJ2-3	TRBV27	few	TGTGCCAGCAGTACCCGACAGGGGGGGACAGATACGCAGTATTTT	CASSTRQGGTDTQYF
TRBD2	TRBJ2-7	TRBV6-1	.	TGTGCCAGCAGGAGGGACACTAGCGGGGGTCCCTACGAGCAGTACTTC	CASRRDTSGGPYEQYF
.	TRBJ2-2	TRBV12-3/TRBV12-4	few	TGTGCCAGCAGTCCACACTCTCCCGGGACTGCGAACACCGGGGAGCTGTTTTTT	CASSPHSPGTANTGELFF
.	TRBJ2-7	TRBV20-1	.	TGCAGTGCTAGGATGACGGGACACCTCTCCTACGAGCAGTACTTC	CSARMTGHLSYEQYF
.	TRBJ2-4	TRBV3-1	.	TGTGCCAGCAGCCAAGAGATCCAGGTGGGGGGCGCAGACATTCAGTACTTC	CASSQEIQVGGADIQYF
TRBD2	TRBJ2-1	TRBV19	few	TGTGCCAGTAGTCGGGGACTAGCGCTCTCCTACAATGAGCAGTTCTTC	CASSRGLALSYNEQFF
TRBD1	TRBJ2-7	TRBV7-8	few	TGTGCCAGCAGCTTTCCGACAGGGGGTACTTCCTACGAGCAGTACTTC	CASSFPTGGTSYEQYF
TRBD1	TRBJ2-3	TRBV11-3	.	TGTGCCAGCAGCCGGGCGACAGGGACAGATACGCAGTATTTT	CASSRATGTDTQYF
.	TRBJ2-5	TRBV5-5	.	TGTGCCAGCAGCTTACAGGGCAGGGTAGAAGAGACCCAGTACTTC	CASSLQGRVEETQYF